The following is a TCR beta chain sequence with its context. The sample belongs to a study of control samples from healthy donors and cancer patients. Clones were sequenced by immunoSEQ multiplex PCR, and TCRdb holds only the in-frame ones, with some missing. This table holds 100,000 to 150,000 clones, just under 95% found once. The sequence came from a young man in good health. Sequencing was done on a sample of blood.

The CDR3 spells CASRKNTEAFF. The CDR3 DNA reads as TGCGCCAGCAGGAAGAACACTGAAGCTTTCTTT. The gene calls are TRBV5-1 and TRBJ1-1; unclear D gene. V was pared by 5 bases and J by 1 base, with 3 bases between. Per the germline V gene, CDR1 is SGHRS and CDR2 is YFSETQ. The CDR3 runs to 11 residues.